This passage covers 18 T cell receptor beta chains from one sample sequenced in a study of cytomegalovirus exposure and HLA in healthy donors. The PCR used 60 Vbeta and 13 Jbeta primers. This table comes from immunoSEQ multiplex PCR, and its TCRdb copy is limited to in-frame clones, with some not included. The table lists about 150,000 clones, more than 65% of them singletons. The sample taken for sequencing was PBMCs. These receptor sequences come from a man aged 25-40 years in good health and CMV-seropositive.

V gene TRBV5-4 combines with J gene TRBJ1-2; D might be TRBD1 (6 bases). Germline CDR1 is SGHNT and CDR2 is YYREEE (reference sequence). The CDR3 is 15 residues long. Trimming took off 0 bases at V and 8 bases at J, with 17 bases between the two ends. Here the CDR3 DNA reads TGTGCCAGCAGCTTGGGACAGGAACTCTACAAGGGCTACACCTTC. Translation gives CASSLGQELYKGYTF.

This clone was detected only once. The rearrangement uses TRBV11-2 and TRBJ1-1; D may be TRBD1 (5 bases). Per the germline V gene, CDR1 is SGHAT and CDR2 is FQNNGV. The ends were cut back, 3 bases at V and 5 bases at J, with 13 bases in the middle. The CDR3 spans 14 residues. The CDR3 loop reads CASSFQGWWTEAFF. The CDR3, as DNA: TGTGCCAGCAGCTTCCAGGGATGGTGGACTGAAGCTTTCTTT. Full variable domain (missing parts from reference TRBV11-2 and TRBJ1-1): EAGVAQSPRYKIIEKRQSVAFWCNPISGHATLYWYQQILGQGPKLLIQFQNNGVVDDSQLPKDRFSAERLKGVDSTLKIQPAKLEDSAVYLCASSFQGWWTEAFFGQGTRLTVV.

This clone appeared a single time. This sequence joins TRBV4-1 and TRBJ2-2, with a tentative D call TRBD2 (6 bases). The CDR3 is 16 residues long. In germline, CDR1 is MGHRA, CDR2 YSYEKL. Trimming shortened V by 5 bases and J by 0 bases, and 13 bases separated the two germline ends. CDR3 protein: CASSSIGSANTGELFF. The CDR3 nucleotides are TGCGCCAGCAGCAGCATCGGGAGCGCGAACACCGGGGAGCTGTTTTTT.

The chain joins TRBV7-9 to TRBJ2-1, with TRBD1 identical over 7 bases. The CDR3 is 15 amino acids. With 4 bases clipped from V and 6 bases from J, the junction kept 9 bases outside the gene matches. The germline V gene has CDR1 SEHNR and CDR2 FQNEAQ (reference sequence). CDR3 in amino acids: CASSSYRGRRNEQFF. CDR3 nucleotide sequence: TGTGCCAGCAGCTCCTACAGGGGTCGACGCAATGAGCAGTTCTTC.

As concerns this clone: The junction differs from germline at one of its ends, possibly a read error. This chain links TRBV7-9 with TRBJ2-4; no firm D call. The germline CDR1 and CDR2 sequences are SEHNR and FQNEAQ (reference sequence). The CDR3 totals 12 residues. CDR3 DNA sequence: TGTTCCAGCGCAAAACCCCTGAGCATTCAGTACTTC. It yields the protein CSSAKPLSIQYF. Supplemented by reference TRBV7-9 and TRBJ2-4, the full variable domain reads DTGVSQNPRHKITKRGQNVTFRCDPISEHNRLYWYRQTLGQGPEFLTYFQNEAQLEKSRLLSDRFSAERPKGSFSTLEIQRTEQGDSAMYLCSSAKPLSIQYFGAGTRLSVL.

The rearrangement joins TRBV19 to TRBJ2-7, with D unresolved. V was shortened by 5 bases and J by 3 bases, with 11 bases between the two germline ends. Germline CDR1 is LNHDA and CDR2 is SQIVND (reference sequence). The CDR3 has 13 amino acids. The CDR3 region has the DNA TGTGCCAGTAGTCGCGCAGAGGACTACGAGCAGTACTTC. Translating gives CASSRAEDYEQYF.

This clone was counted once. DNA for the CDR3: TGTGCCAGCAGCTTGGCCGGGGGGATCACCTACGAGCAGTACTTC. It translates to CASSLAGGITYEQYF. This rearrangement joins TRBV5-4 to TRBJ2-7; 7 bases are a match to TRBD2. The CDR3 contains 15 residues. Trimming took 0 bases from V and 2 from J; bases not matched to a gene: 5. Germline V gene data show CDR1 as SGHNT and CDR2 as YYREEE (reference sequence).

This chain links TRBV6-5 with TRBJ2-2, with D unclear. CDR1 is MNHEY, CDR2 SVGAGI, per germline. There are 15 residues in the CDR3. V lost 7 bases to trimming and J lost 0 bases, with 12 bases between them. The CDR3 DNA reads TGTGCCAGCACCCAAGGTGGGCCGAACACCGGGGAGCTGTTTTTT. This encodes CASTQGGPNTGELFF.

The count of this clone is one. The chain links TRBV30 to TRBJ2-5, with 7 bases lining up with TRBD2. Trimming at V came to 0 bases and at J to 6 bases, leaving 1 base not matched to a gene. The CDR3 runs 12 residues. Germline lookup yields CDR1 GTSNPN and CDR2 SVGIG (reference sequence). As DNA, the CDR3 is TGTGCCTGGAGTGTAGGGACTAAGACCCAGTACTTC. It codes for CAWSVGTKTQYF.

This clone was recorded a few times. The CDR3 DNA sequence: TGTGCCAGCAGCTTAAGAACAGGATATGGCTACACCTTC. Translation: CASSLRTGYGYTF. This chain links TRBV7-6 with TRBJ1-2; TRBD1 is a possible D gene (5 bases). CDR3 size: 13 residues. Germline V gives CDR1 SGHVS, CDR2 FNYEAQ. Between the trimmed V and J ends, which lost 2 bases and 5 bases, there was a span of 9 bases.

The chain carries TRBV5-6 and TRBJ1-1; D gene uncertain. Germline V gene data show CDR1 as SGHDT and CDR2 as YYEEEE. This CDR3 contains 12 residues. The V and J ends lost 2 bases and 2 bases respectively, with 4 bases between them. The CDR3 coding sequence is TGTGCCAGCAGCTTCGGTAACACTGAAGCTTTCTTT. Its translation is CASSFGNTEAFF. The entire variable domain, with the rest obtained from reference TRBV5-6 and TRBJ1-1, is as follows: DAGVTQSPTHLIKTRGQQVTLRCSPKSGHDTVSWYQQALGQGPQFIFQYYEEEERQRGNFPDRFSGHQFPNYSSELNVNALLLGDSALYLCASSFGNTEAFFGQGTRLTVV.

The chain couples TRBV6-5 to TRBJ2-7; tentative D call: TRBD2 (5 bases). CDR1 is MNHEY and CDR2 is SVGAGI in the germline V gene. CDR3 size: 12 residues. V dropped 6 bases and J dropped 5 bases, with 11 bases sitting between them. This CDR3 is CASSTRANEQYF. The CDR3 DNA reads TGTGCCAGCAGCACGAGGGCCAACGAGCAGTACTTC.

The chain joins TRBV11-2 to TRBJ1-2; 9 nucleotides match TRBD1. CDR1 and CDR2 from the germline V gene are SGHAT and FQNNGV. The J segment lost 4 bases and the V segment lost 3 bases, leaving 3 bases of the junction unmatched. CDR3 length: 14 residues. DNA for the CDR3: TGTGCCAGCAGCTTCATACAGGGGGCCTATGGCTACACCTTC. This translates into CASSFIQGAYGYTF.

The chain recombines TRBV4-1 with TRBJ2-1; D unresolved. Trimming stripped 1 base from V and 4 bases from J, with 8 bases between. Germline values: CDR1 MGHRA, CDR2 YSYEKL. CDR3 size: 14 residues. For the CDR3, the DNA is TGCGCCAGCAGCCAAGCTATAGCTTACAATGAGCAGTTCTTC. It translates to CASSQAIAYNEQFF.

The genes are TRBV5-8 and TRBJ2-5, with a tentative D call TRBD1 (6 bases). The ends were cut back, 4 bases at V and 2 bases at J, with 12 bases in the middle. The CDR3 has 14 residues. Germline-derived CDR1 and CDR2 are SGHTS and YDEGEE. CDR3 amino acids: CASSRRDKQETQYF. The DNA for the CDR3 is TGTGCCAGCAGCCGCCGGGACAAGCAAGAGACCCAGTACTTC.

This clone was seen only once. The chain links TRBV5-1 to TRBJ2-3, with 8 bases lining up with TRBD1. CDR3 length equals 16 residues. The J segment lost 3 bases and the V segment lost 7 bases, leaving 13 bases of the junction unmatched. The germline gives CDR1 SGHRS, CDR2 YFSETQ. The CDR3: CASGTQTGGRTDTQYF. For the CDR3, the DNA is TGCGCCAGCGGCACCCAAACAGGGGGTAGGACAGATACGCAGTATTTT.

The chain joins TRBV28 to TRBJ1-5; tentatively, D is TRBD1 (6 bases). This CDR3 is 15 amino acids long. Germline V lookup: CDR1 MDHEN, CDR2 SYDVKM. V shed 2 bases and J shed 6 bases, with 14 bases lying between them. CDR3 amino acids: CASSLEQGWGQPQHF. Written as DNA, the CDR3 is TGTGCCAGCAGTTTAGAACAGGGCTGGGGTCAGCCCCAGCATTTT. Looking up the rest from reference TRBV28 and TRBJ1-5 gives the full variable domain: DVKVTQSSRYLVKRTGEKVFLECVQDMDHENMFWYRQDPGLGLRLIYFSYDVKMKEKGDIPEGYSVSREKKERFSLILESASTNQTSMYLCASSLEQGWGQPQHFGDGTRLSIL.

The chain joins TRBV18 to TRBJ1-5; TRBD1 matches 10 bases. From germline, CDR1 is KGHSH and CDR2 LQKENI. V was clipped by 3 bases and J by 6 bases; unmatched bases: 2. This CDR3 comprises 14 residues. For the CDR3, the DNA is TGTGCCAGCTCACCGGGACAGGGGTTTCAGCCCCAGCATTTT. Its translation is CASSPGQGFQPQHF.